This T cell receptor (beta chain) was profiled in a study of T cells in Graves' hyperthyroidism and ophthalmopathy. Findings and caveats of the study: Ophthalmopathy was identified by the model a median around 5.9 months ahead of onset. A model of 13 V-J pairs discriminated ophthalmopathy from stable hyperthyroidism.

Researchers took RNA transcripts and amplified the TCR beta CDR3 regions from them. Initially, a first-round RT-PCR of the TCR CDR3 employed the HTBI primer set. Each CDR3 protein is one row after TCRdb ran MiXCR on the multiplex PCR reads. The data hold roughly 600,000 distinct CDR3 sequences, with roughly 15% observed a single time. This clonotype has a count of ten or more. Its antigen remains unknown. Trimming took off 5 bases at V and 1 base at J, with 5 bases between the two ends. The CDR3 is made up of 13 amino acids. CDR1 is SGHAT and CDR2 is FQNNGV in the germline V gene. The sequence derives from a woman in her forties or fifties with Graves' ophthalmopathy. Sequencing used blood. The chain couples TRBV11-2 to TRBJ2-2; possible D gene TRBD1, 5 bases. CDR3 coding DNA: TGTGCCAGCAGCGGACAGAACACCGGGGAGCTGTTTTTT. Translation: CASSGQNTGELFF.